The 11 T cell receptor beta chains listed next were all sequenced from one sample in a study of identical twins. TCRdb itself ran the 5' RACE reads through MiXCR, one entry per CDR3 protein. The sample shows approximately 590,000 distinct CDR3 sequences, approximately 9.6% of them seen only once. These same data were also listed under a study on yellow fever vaccine responses in identical twins.

Sequencing was carried out using PBMCs. These TCRs come from a woman in her late teens or twenties in good health.

This clonotype was seen more than once but under ten times. The chain links TRBV10-3 to TRBJ2-5; 14 bases agree with TRBD2. The J segment lost 2 bases and the V segment lost 5 bases, leaving 4 bases of the junction unmatched. CDR1 and CDR2 (germline): ENHRY, SYGVKD. The CDR3 length is 16 residues. This CDR3 reads CAISPGLAGGQETQYF. The CDR3 DNA follows: TGTGCCATCAGTCCTGGACTAGCGGGGGGACAAGAGACCCAGTACTTC.

This clonotype was seen a handful of times. The V gene is TRBV7-2, the J gene TRBJ2-7; TRBD2 is a possible D gene (5 bases). Germline CDR1 and CDR2: SGHTA and FQGNSA. Trimming removed 3 bases from V and 1 base from J, with 10 bases in between. The CDR3 has 14 residues. In DNA, the CDR3 is TGTGCCAGCAGCTTCTTCGGGATTTCCTACGAGCAGTACTTC. Translated, it gives CASSFFGISYEQYF. Full variable domain (missing parts from reference TRBV7-2 and TRBJ2-7): GAGVSQSPSNKVTEKGKDVELRCDPISGHTALYWYRQSLGQGLEFLIYFQGNSAPDKSGLPSDRFSAERTGGSVSTLTIQRTQQEDSAVYLCASSFFGISYEQYFGPGTRLTVT.

For this clonotype: A much larger clone lies one base from this, so it may be a read error. This chain links TRBV12-3 or TRBV12-4 with TRBJ2-3; 12 bases are shared with TRBD2. The CDR3 totals 18 residues. The CDR3 region has the DNA TGTGCCTGCAGTCCCCTAGCGGGGGGGACCGCTGGCACAGATACGCAGTATTTT. Translation: CACSPLAGGTAGTDTQYF.

This clonotype was observed a few times. The chain employs TRBV19 and TRBJ2-3, with TRBD1 matching over 9 bases. This CDR3 spans 19 amino acids. In germline, CDR1 is LNHDA, CDR2 SQIVND (reference sequence). V was pared by 8 bases and J by 0 bases, with 18 bases of the junction left unmatched. The CDR3 sequence is CASSGTGMLGSRSTDTQYF. CDR3 nucleotide sequence: TGTGCCAGTTCCGGGACAGGGATGCTGGGAAGCAGAAGCACAGATACGCAGTATTTT.

Only a few counts were recorded for this clonotype. This CDR3 is CASRATSGRSYEQYF. The CDR3 bases are TGTGCCAGCAGGGCAACTAGCGGGAGGTCCTACGAGCAGTACTTC. This chain uses TRBV6-1 with TRBJ2-7; 12 nucleotides agree with TRBD2. V lost 6 bases and J lost 1; bases outside the gene matches: 4. Germline V gene sequence: CDR1 MNHNS, CDR2 SASEGT. The CDR3 contains 15 residues.

In this sample, this clonotype turned up a few times. The chain recombines TRBV10-3 with TRBJ2-3; TRBD2 aligns across 9 bases. CDR3 length: 15 amino acids. The V segment lost 0 bases and the J segment 5 bases; nucleotides outside the gene matches: 3. CDR1 is ENHRY, CDR2 SYGVKD, per germline. The CDR3 region has the DNA TGTGCCATCAGTGAGTCTAGCGGGAGAGTAGATACGCAGTATTTT. It codes for CAISESSGRVDTQYF.

The chain has TRBV7-2 and TRBJ2-7; a possible D gene is TRBD2 (5 bases). Trimming took off 1 base at V and 4 bases at J, with 11 bases between the two ends. This CDR3 has 14 residues. CDR1 is SGHTA and CDR2 is FQGNSA in the germline V gene. CDR3 DNA: TGTGCCAGCAGCTTAGTATTCGGCGGGTACGAGCAGTACTTC. This gives the protein CASSLVFGGYEQYF.

The chain recombines TRBV10-3 with TRBJ2-7; 8 bases match TRBD2. CDR1 and CDR2 (germline): ENHRY, SYGVKD. The V segment lost 3 bases and the J segment 0 bases; nucleotides outside the gene matches: 7. CDR3 length: 16 residues. The DNA of the CDR3 is TGTGCCATCAGTGACGCGGGGGGCCTCACCTCCTACGAGCAGTACTTC. Protein product: CAISDAGGLTSYEQYF.

This clonotype was seen a few times. A junction boundary mismatches the germline segment, possibly from a read error. In DNA, the CDR3 is TGCAGCGTTGAAGGGACAGGCTCCCACAATGAGCAGTTCTTC. It specifies CSVEGTGSHNEQFF. The chain employs TRBV29-1 and TRBJ2-1; 7 bases are shared with TRBD1. This CDR3 is 14 amino acids long. Per the germline V gene, CDR1 is SQVTM and CDR2 is ANQGSEA.

There are many counts of this clonotype. V is TRBV12-3 or TRBV12-4 and J is TRBJ2-7; D may be TRBD1 or TRBD2 (5 bases each). The V and J ends lost 7 bases and 5 bases respectively, with 27 bases between them. This CDR3 has 17 amino acids. CDR3 sequence reads: CASTLQVGQGLGDEQYF. DNA for the CDR3: TGTGCCAGCACCCTGCAGGTCGGTCAGGGCCTGGGAGACGAGCAGTACTTC.

The chain uses TRBV5-6 and TRBJ2-4, with 7 bases that match TRBD2. The CDR3 is 16 residues long. With V trimmed by 4 bases and J by 5 bases, 12 bases remained unmatched. Germline values: CDR1 SGHDT, CDR2 YYEEEE. CDR3 protein: CASSLKDGRLENIQYF. Here the CDR3 DNA reads TGTGCCAGCAGCCTCAAAGACGGGAGGTTGGAAAACATTCAGTACTTC.